This section outlines one T cell receptor (beta chain) sequence together with its context. Its antigen is unidentified. This entry is derived from a study of OX40 agonist ivuxolimab in advanced cancers. General observations from the study: At 0.1 to 3.0 mg/kg and by week 6, clonal expansion occurred in CD4+ and CD8+ blood T cells.

Libraries were prepared by immunoSEQ multiplex PCR; TCRdb keeps only in-frame clonotypes and omits some of them. The sample carries some 35,000 clones, approximately 90% recorded once. From germline, CDR1 is SGHAT and CDR2 FQNNGV. V lost 4 bases to trimming and J lost 6 bases, with 19 bases between them. The length of the CDR3 is 15 residues. The sequences come from CD4+ or CD8+ T cells sorted from blood, collected in a trial of the OX40 agonist ivuxolimab. The chain employs TRBV11-2 and TRBJ2-7, with D possibly TRBD1 on 5 matching bases. The source of this sequence is an adult with an advanced solid tumor such as melanoma, head and neck, liver or kidney cancer. The CDR3 sequence: CASSSVTGSSIEQYF. The CDR3 DNA sequence: TGTGCCAGCAGCTCCGTCACAGGTAGTAGTATCGAGCAGTACTTC.